Following are 5 T cell receptor beta chains from one sample sequenced in a study of CD8 T cells in Susac syndrome. Reverse transcription used roughly 0.45 to 1 ug RNA and random hexamers. Each CDR3 protein gets one entry after TCRdb re-called the immunoSEQ multiplex PCR reads with MiXCR. Among around 190,000 distinct CDR3 sequences listed, about 94% were seen once. What was sequenced was CD4+ T cells from PBMCs. These receptors were collected from a human donor in good health.

The chain uses TRBV20-1 and TRBJ1-1; D unclear. Germline CDR1 DFQATT, CDR2 SNEGSKA (reference sequence). The CDR3 is made up of 13 amino acids. Trimming left V 3 bases short and J 0 bases short, with 8 bases between. In nucleotides, the CDR3 is TGCAGTGCTAGTTGGCAGTTGAACACTGAAGCTTTCTTT. Its protein product is CSASWQLNTEAFF.

The chain has TRBV29-1 and TRBJ1-2; D is uncertain. The V gene lost 6 bases and the J gene lost 4 bases, with 18 bases spanning the gap. The V gene's germline CDR1 is SQVTM and CDR2 ANQGSEA. The CDR3 length is 14 residues. This chain's CDR3 is CSVRREVGIYGYTF. CDR3 in DNA: TGCAGCGTACGAAGAGAGGTGGGGATCTATGGCTACACCTTC.

The rearrangement joins TRBV9 to TRBJ1-1; no clear D gene. The CDR3 runs to 14 residues. Looked up from germline, CDR1 is SGDLS and CDR2 is YYNGEE. V lost 1 base and J lost 1, with 8 bases in between. CDR3: CASSVQVGNTEAFF. DNA for the CDR3: TGTGCCAGCAGCGTACAAGTCGGGAACACTGAAGCTTTCTTT.

The chain joins TRBV15 to TRBJ2-4; TRBD1 matches at 9 bases. V was clipped by 0 bases and J by 2 bases; unmatched bases: 8. Germline CDR1 reads LNHNV; CDR2 reads YYDKDF (reference sequence). The CDR3 has 18 residues. CDR3 in amino acids: CATSRDGPGQGTKNIQYF. The CDR3 DNA reads TGTGCCACCAGCAGAGATGGTCCGGGACAGGGAACCAAAAACATTCAGTACTTC.

This chain connects TRBV6-2 or TRBV6-3 to TRBJ2-1; 14 nucleotides align to TRBD2. CDR1 and CDR2 (germline): MNHEY, SVGEGT. Trimming removed 8 bases from V and 1 base from J; junction bases left unmatched: 10. The CDR3 extends over 18 amino acids. The CDR3 is CASGPGTSGRRSYNEQFF. The CDR3, as DNA: TGTGCCAGCGGGCCCGGGACTAGCGGGAGAAGATCCTACAATGAGCAGTTCTTC.